This T cell receptor beta chain was captured in a study of CXCR3-negative and CXCR3-positive naive CD8 T cells (dated 2019 in TCRdb). For the study in its entirety: In total, 110 million to 150 million TRB reads were obtained, corresponding to roughly 1.5 +/- 0.3 million reads per library. Data from 11 donors, pooled across two independent experiments, went into the diversity and physicochemical repertoire analyses. TRBV-TRBJ cluster analysis included naive subsets from about 5 donors and memory cells from 3 donors.

Including cysteine and phenylalanine, the CDR3 has 13 amino acids. The coding DNA is unavailable. CDR1 WSHSY and CDR2 SAAADI were looked up in the germline V gene. What the study reported, not specific to this receptor: Comparably high repertoire diversity was found in both naive subsets, whereas much lower repertoire diversity was found in memory CD8+ T cells. CXCR3 expression partially decreased after cryopreservation, so most assays used freshly isolated PBMCs. Similar TRBV-TRBJ usage was shown by naive CXCR3-negative and CXCR3-positive cells from the same donor, whereas distinct patterns were shown by memory cells. TRB CDR3s from CXCR3-positive naive cells showed higher hydrophobicity (lower Kidera factor 4), lower energy, and higher strength and volume indices than CXCR3-negative naive cells. Because surface CD5, which has been linked to self-reactivity in mice, was comparable between naive subsets, TCR interaction strength was also inferred from TRB CDR3 physicochemical properties.

Sequencing used a NextSeq 550. The Human TCR Profiling Kit (MiLaboratory) was used to prepare UMI-labeled 5' RACE TRB cDNA libraries. cDNA synthesis used the entire amount of extracted RNA, and PCR amplification then used the entire amount of cDNA produced. Libraries were prepared in parallel with an identical number of PCR cycles. The source study handled its data this way. About 49,000 +/- 11,000 unique UMI-labeled TRB cDNA molecules per library were extracted with MIGEC and MiXCR, with at least two reads per UMI required. Each library averaged about 37,000 +/- 9,700 functional in-frame TRB CDR3 nucleotide clonotypes without stop codons. After downsampling to 5000 UMI-labeled TRB molecules per sample, diversity metrics, including normalized Shannon-Wiener and Chao1, were computed in VDJtools. VDJtools computed clonotype-size-weighted physicochemical properties of the central five CDR3 residues: interaction energy, strength, volume and Kidera factor 4. Once TCRdb had reprocessed the reads, it stored one entry per CDR3 protein sequence and supplied no DNA. These V and J calls originate from TCRdb's pipeline instead of the authors' own analysis. This sample's listing comprises roughly 140,000 distinct CDR3 sequences. The ten largest clones represent 0.25% to 0.3% of the sample.

For each CD8+ T cell subset, flow sorting was done in triplicate, and roughly 310,000 cells per subset went directly into RLT lysis buffer. Naive CD8+ T cells were defined stringently as CD45RO-CCR7+CD27+CD95- to exclude memory contaminants. Standard density gradient centrifugation was used to isolate peripheral blood mononuclear cells from buffy coats. A FACSAria III was used to flow-sort naive CD8+ T cells into CXCR3-negative and CXCR3-positive populations. Total RNA was extracted from sorted cells with an RNeasy Mini Kit. Comment on this clonotype: This clone's antigen is unknown.

This chain is built from TRBV10-2 and TRBJ2-1. The receptor comes from a human donor in good health. Some clones in this sample may be carry-over from other donors' samples. Sequenced material: naive CXCR3+ CD8+ T cells from blood. Read against the paper, the sample's cell subset or site label means: CD45RO-CCR7+CD27+CD95- naive CD8+ T cells expressing CXCR3 (TNR3+). The CDR3 is CASSEANYNEQFF.